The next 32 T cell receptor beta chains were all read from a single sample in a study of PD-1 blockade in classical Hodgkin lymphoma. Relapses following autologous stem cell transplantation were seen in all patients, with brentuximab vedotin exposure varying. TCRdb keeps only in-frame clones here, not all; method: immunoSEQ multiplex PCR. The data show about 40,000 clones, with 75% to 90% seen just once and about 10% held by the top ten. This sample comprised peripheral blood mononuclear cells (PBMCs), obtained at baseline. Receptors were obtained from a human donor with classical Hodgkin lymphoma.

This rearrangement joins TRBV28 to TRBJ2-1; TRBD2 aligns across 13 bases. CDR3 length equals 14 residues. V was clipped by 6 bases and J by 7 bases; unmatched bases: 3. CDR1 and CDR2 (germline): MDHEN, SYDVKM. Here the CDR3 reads CASRVLAGGNEQFF. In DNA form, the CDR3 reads TGTGCCAGCAGGGTACTAGCGGGAGGGAATGAGCAGTTCTTC.

CDR3 nucleotide sequence: TGTGCCTGGAGTGGGGCAGGGTTTTACAATGAGCAGTTCTTC. As protein: CAWSGAGFYNEQFF. The V and J genes are TRBV30 and TRBJ2-1, with a possible D match to TRBD1 (5 bases). Trimming pared 1 base from V and 4 bases from J, leaving 11 bases between. The CDR3 sequence is 14 residues long. Looked up from germline, CDR1 is GTSNPN and CDR2 is SVGIG (reference sequence).

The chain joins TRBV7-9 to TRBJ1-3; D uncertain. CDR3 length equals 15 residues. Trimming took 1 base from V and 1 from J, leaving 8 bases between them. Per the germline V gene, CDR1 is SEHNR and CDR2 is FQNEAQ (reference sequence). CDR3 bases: TGTGCCAGCAGCTTAGTTTTCAGGTCTGGAAACACCATATATTTT. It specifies CASSLVFRSGNTIYF.

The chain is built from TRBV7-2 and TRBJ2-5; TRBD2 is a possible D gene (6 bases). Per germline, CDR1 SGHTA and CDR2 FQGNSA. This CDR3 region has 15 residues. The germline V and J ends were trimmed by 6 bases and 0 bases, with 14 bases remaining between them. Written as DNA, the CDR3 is TGTGCCAGCAGTCTTAACGGGGGATACCAAGAGACCCAGTACTTC. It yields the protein CASSLNGGYQETQYF.

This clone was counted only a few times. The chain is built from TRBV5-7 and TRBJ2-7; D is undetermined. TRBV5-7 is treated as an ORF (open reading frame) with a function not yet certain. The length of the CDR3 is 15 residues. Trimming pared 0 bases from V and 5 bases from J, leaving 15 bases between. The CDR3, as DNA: TGTGCCAGCAGCTTGGCCAAACGGGTTCTGGACGAGCAGTACTTC. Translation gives CASSLAKRVLDEQYF.

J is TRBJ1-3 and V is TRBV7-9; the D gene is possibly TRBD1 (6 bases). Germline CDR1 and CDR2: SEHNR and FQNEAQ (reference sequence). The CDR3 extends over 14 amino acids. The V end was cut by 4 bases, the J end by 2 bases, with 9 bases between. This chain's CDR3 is CASSSRQAGNTIYF. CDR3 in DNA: TGTGCCAGCAGCTCGCGACAGGCTGGAAACACCATATATTTT.

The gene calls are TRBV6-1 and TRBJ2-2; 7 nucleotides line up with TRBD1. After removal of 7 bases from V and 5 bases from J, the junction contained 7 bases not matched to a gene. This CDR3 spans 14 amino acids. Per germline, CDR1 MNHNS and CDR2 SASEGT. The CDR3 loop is CASNDREYTGELFF. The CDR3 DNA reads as TGTGCCAGCAATGACAGGGAGTATACCGGGGAGCTGTTTTTT.

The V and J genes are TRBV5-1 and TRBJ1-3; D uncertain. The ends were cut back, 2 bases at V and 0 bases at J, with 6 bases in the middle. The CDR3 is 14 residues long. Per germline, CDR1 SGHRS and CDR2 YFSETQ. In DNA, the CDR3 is TGCGCCAGCAGCTTCGGCCTCTCTGGAAACACCATATATTTT. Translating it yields CASSFGLSGNTIYF.

The CDR3 DNA reads TGCAGCGTTGAACACTCTGCCAGGGCTTACACCGGGGAGCTGTTTTTT. Encoded protein: CSVEHSARAYTGELFF. The chain recombines TRBV29-1 with TRBJ2-2; D may be TRBD1 (5 bases). Looked up from germline, CDR1 is SQVTM and CDR2 is ANQGSEA. The CDR3 covers 16 residues. Trimming shortened V by 2 bases and J by 3 bases, and 16 bases separated the two germline ends.

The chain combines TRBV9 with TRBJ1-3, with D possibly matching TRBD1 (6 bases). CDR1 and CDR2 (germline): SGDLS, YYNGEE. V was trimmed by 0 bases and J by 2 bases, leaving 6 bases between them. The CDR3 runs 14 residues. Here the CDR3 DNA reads TGTGCCAGCAGCGTAGACAGGGCTGGAAACACCATATATTTT. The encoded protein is CASSVDRAGNTIYF.

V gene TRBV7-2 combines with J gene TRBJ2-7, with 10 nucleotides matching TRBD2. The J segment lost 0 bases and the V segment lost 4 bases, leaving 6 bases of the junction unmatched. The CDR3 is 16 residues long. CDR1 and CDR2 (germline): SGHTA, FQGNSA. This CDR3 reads CASSSPGLATSYEQYF. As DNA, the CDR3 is TGTGCCAGCAGCTCCCCGGGACTAGCGACCTCCTACGAGCAGTACTTC. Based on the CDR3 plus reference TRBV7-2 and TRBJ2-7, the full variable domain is GAGVSQSPSNKVTEKGKDVELRCDPISGHTALYWYRQSLGQGLEFLIYFQGNSAPDKSGLPSDRFSAERTGGSVSTLTIQRTQQEDSAVYLCASSSPGLATSYEQYFGPGTRLTVT.

CDR3 DNA sequence: TGTGCCTGGAGGCAAAGGACAGGCAGCTCCTACGAGCAGTACTTC. Protein: CAWRQRTGSSYEQYF. This sequence joins TRBV30 and TRBJ2-7, with 7 bases fitting TRBD1. The CDR3 is made up of 15 amino acids. Losses at the gene ends were 3 bases for V and 0 bases for J; bases not matched to a gene: 8. The germline CDR1 and CDR2 sequences are GTSNPN and SVGIG (reference sequence).

This CDR3 reads CASSFQENTEAFF. CDR3 in DNA: TGTGCCAGCAGCTTTCAGGAGAACACTGAAGCTTTCTTT. The chain employs TRBV5-6 and TRBJ1-1; D gene ambiguous. The V gene's germline CDR1 is SGHDT and CDR2 YYEEEE. The CDR3 spans 13 residues. Trimming pared 2 bases from V and 1 base from J, leaving 6 bases between.

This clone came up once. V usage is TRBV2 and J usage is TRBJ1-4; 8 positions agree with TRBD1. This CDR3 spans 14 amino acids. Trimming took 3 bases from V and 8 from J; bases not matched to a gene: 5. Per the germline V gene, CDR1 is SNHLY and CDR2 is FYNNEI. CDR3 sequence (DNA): TGTGCCAGCAGTGATGGACAGGGAAGGGAAAAACTGTTTTTT. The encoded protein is CASSDGQGREKLFF.

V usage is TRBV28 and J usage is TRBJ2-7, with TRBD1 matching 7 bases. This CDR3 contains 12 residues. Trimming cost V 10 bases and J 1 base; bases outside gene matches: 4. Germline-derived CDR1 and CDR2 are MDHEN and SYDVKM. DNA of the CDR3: TGTGCCACCCGGGGACAGTCCTACGAGCAGTACTTC. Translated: CATRGQSYEQYF.

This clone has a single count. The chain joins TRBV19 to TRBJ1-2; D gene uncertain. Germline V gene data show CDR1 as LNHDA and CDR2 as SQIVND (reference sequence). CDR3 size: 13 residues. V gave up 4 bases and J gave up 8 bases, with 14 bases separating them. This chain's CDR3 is CASSSFRKEGYTF. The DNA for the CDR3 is TGTGCCAGTAGTAGCTTTCGGAAGGAGGGCTACACCTTC. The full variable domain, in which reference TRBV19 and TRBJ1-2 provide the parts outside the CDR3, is DGGITQSPKYLFRKEGQNVTLSCEQNLNHDAMYWYRQDPGQGLRLIYYSQIVNDFQKGDIAEGYSVSREKKESFPLTVTSAQKNPTAFYLCASSSFRKEGYTFGSGTRLTVV.

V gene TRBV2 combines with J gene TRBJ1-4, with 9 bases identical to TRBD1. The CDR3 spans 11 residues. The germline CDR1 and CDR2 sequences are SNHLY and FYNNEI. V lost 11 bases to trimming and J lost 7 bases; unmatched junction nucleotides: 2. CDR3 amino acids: CAGQGSEKLFF. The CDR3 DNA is TGTGCCGGACAGGGGAGTGAAAAACTGTTTTTT.

CDR3 DNA: TGTGCCAGCAGTGAAAACAGAATATATCAGCCCCAGCATTTT. Translation: CASSENRIYQPQHF. This chain joins TRBV6-5 and TRBJ1-5, with no clear D. The V gene's germline CDR1 is MNHEY and CDR2 SVGAGI. The germline V and J ends were trimmed by 5 bases and 5 bases, with 13 bases remaining between them. The CDR3 covers 14 residues.

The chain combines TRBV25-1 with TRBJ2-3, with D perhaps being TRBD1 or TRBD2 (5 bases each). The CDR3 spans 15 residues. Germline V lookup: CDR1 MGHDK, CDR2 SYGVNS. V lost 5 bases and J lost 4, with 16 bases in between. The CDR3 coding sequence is TGTGCCAGCAGTCCTGGGGGAGCTCGAGCAGATACGCAGTATTTT. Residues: CASSPGGARADTQYF.

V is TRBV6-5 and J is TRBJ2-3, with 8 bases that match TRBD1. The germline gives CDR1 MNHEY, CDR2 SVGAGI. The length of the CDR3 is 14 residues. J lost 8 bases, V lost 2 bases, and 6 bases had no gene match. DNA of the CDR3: TGTGCCAGCAGTTACGCTCTTCAGGGGGCTACGCAGTATTTT. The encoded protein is CASSYALQGATQYF.

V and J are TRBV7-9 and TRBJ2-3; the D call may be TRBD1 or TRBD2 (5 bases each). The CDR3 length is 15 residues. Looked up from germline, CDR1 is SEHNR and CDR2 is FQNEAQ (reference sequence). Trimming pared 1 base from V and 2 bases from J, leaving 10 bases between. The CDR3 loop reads CASSLGDGPTDTQYF. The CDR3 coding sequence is TGTGCCAGCAGCTTAGGGGACGGACCCACAGATACGCAGTATTTT.

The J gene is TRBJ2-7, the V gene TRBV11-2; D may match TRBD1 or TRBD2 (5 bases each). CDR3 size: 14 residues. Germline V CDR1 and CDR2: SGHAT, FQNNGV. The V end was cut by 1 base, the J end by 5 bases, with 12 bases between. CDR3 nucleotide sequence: TGTGCCAGCAGCTTAGTGTGGGGGTCCCACGAGCAGTACTTC. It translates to CASSLVWGSHEQYF.

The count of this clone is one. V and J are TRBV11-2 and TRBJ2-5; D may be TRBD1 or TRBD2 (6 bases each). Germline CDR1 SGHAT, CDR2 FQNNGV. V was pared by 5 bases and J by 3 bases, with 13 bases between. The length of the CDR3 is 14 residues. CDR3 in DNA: TGTGCCAGCAGCCCCCCGGGGGCAGAAGAGACCCAGTACTTC. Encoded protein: CASSPPGAEETQYF.

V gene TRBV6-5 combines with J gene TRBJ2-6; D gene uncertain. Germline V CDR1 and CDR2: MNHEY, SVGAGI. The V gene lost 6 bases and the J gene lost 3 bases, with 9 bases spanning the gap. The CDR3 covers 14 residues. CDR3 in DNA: TGTGCCAGCAGCCCACATATTGGGGCCAACGTCCTGACTTTC. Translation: CASSPHIGANVLTF.

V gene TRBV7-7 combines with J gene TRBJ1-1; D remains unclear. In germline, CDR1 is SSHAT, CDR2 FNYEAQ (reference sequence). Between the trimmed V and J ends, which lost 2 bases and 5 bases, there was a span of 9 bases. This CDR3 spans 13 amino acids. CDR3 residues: CASSLKAGTEAFF. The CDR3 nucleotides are TGTGCCAGCAGCTTAAAAGCGGGGACTGAAGCTTTCTTT.

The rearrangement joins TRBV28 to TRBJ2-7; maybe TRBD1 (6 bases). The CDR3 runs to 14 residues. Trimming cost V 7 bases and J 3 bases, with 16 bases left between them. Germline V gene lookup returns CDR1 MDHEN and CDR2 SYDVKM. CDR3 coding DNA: TGTGCCAGCAAGTTAGGGAACAGGGTCTACGAGCAGTACTTC. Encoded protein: CASKLGNRVYEQYF.

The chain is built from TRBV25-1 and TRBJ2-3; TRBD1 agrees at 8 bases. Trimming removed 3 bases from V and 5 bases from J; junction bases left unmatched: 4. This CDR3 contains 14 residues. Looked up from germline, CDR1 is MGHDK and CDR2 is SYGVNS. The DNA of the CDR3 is TGTGCCAGCAGTGACGACAGGGGCGGAGATACGCAGTATTTT. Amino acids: CASSDDRGGDTQYF.

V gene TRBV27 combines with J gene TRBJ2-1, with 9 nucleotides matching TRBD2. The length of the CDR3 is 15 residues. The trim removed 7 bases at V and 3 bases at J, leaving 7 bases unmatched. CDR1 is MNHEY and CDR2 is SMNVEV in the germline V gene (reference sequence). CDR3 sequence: CASTAAGGVYNEQFF. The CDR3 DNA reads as TGTGCCAGCACCGCAGCGGGAGGTGTCTACAATGAGCAGTTCTTC.

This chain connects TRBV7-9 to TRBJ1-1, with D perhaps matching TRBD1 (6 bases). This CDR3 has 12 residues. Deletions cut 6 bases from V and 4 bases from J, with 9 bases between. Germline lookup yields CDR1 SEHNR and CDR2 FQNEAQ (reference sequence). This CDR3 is CASRGASTEAFF. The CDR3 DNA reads TGTGCCAGCAGGGGGGCGAGCACTGAAGCTTTCTTT. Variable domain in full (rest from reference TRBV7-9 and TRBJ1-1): DTGVSQNPRHKITKRGQNVTFRCDPISEHNRLYWYRQTLGQGPEFLTYFQNEAQLEKSRLLSDRFSAERPKGSFSTLEIQRTEQGDSAMYLCASRGASTEAFFGQGTRLTVV.

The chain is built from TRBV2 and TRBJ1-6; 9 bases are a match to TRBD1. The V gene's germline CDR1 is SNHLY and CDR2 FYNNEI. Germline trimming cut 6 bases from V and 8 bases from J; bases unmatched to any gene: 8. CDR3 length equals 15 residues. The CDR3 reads CASRGPGQGYSPLHF. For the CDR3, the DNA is TGTGCCAGCAGAGGGCCGGGACAGGGTTATTCACCCCTCCACTTT.

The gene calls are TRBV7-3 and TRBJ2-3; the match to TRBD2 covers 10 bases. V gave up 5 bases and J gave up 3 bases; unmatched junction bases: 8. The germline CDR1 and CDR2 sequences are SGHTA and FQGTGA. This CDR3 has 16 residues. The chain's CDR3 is CASSRRAGGPTDTQYF. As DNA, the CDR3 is TGTGCCAGCAGCCGACGAGCGGGAGGGCCAACAGATACGCAGTATTTT.

The CDR3 sequence: CASSQGTSGSIAETQYF. The CDR3 DNA is TGCGCCAGCAGCCAAGGGACTAGCGGGAGCATTGCAGAGACCCAGTACTTC. The genes are TRBV4-1 and TRBJ2-5, with 13 bases lining up with TRBD2. The junction had 6 bases not matched to a gene; V was cut back by 1 base and J by 4 bases. CDR1 and CDR2 from the germline V gene are MGHRA and YSYEKL. CDR3 length equals 17 residues.